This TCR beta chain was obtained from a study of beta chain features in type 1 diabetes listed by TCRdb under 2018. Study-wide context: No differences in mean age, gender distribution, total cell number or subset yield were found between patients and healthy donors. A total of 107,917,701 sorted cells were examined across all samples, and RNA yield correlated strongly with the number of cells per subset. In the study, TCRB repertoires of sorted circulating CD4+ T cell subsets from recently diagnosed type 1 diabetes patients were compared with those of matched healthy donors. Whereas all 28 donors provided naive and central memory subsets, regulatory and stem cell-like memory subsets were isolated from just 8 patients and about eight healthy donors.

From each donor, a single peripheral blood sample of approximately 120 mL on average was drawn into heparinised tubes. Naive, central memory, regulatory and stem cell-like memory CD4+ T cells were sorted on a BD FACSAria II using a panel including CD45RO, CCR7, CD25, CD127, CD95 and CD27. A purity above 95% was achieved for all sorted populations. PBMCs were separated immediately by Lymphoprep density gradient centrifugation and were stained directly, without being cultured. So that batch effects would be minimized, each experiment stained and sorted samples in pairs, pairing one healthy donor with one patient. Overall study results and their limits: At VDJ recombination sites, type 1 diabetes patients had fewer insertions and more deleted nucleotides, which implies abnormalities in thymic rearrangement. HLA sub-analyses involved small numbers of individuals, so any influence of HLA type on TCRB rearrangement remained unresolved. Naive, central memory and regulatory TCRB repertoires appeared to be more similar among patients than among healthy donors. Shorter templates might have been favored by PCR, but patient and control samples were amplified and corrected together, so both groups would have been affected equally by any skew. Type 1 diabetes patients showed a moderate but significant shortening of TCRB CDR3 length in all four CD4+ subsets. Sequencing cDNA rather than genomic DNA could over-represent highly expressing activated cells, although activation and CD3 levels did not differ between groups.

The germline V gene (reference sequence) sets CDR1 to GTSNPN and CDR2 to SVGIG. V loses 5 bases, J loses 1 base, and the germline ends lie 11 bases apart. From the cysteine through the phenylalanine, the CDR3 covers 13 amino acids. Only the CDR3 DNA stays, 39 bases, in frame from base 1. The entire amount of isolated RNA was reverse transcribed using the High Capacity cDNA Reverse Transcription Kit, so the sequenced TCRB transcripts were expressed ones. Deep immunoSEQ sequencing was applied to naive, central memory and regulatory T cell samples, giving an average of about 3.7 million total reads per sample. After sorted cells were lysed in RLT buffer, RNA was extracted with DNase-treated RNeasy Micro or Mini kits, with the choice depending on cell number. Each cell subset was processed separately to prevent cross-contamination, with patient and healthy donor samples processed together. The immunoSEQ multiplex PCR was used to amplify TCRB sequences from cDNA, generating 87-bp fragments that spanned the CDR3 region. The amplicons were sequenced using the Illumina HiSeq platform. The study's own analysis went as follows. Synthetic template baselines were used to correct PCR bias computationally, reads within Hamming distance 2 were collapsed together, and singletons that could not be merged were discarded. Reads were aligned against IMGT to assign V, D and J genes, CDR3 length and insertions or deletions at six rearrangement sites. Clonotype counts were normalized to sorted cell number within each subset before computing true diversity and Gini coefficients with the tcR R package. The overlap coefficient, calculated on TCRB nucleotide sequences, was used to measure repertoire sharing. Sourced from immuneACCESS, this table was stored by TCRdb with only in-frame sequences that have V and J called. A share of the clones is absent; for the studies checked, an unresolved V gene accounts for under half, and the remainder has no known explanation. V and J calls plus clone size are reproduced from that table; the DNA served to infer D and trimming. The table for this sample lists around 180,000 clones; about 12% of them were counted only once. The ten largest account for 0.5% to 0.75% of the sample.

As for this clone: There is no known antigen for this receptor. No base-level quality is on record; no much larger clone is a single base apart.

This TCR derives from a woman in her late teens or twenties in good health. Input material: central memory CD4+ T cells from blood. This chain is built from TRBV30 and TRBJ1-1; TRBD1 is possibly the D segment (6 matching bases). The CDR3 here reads CAWAQQGNTEAFF. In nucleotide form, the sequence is TGTGCCTGGGCTCAACAGGGGAACACTGAAGCTTTCTTT. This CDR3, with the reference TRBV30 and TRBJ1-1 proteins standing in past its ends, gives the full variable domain SQTIHQWPATLVQPVGSPLSLECTVEGTSNPNLYWYRQAAGRGLQLLFYSVGIGQISSEVPQNLSASRPQDRQFILSSKKLLLSDSGFYLCAWAQQGNTEAFFGQGTRLTVV.